The 23 T cell receptor beta chains below were found in one sample sequenced in a study of CD8 T cells in ankylosing spondylitis. One entry per CDR3 protein results from TCRdb running MiXCR on the 5' RACE reads. This table has under 170,000 distinct CDR3 sequences, approximately 44% appearing once. What was sequenced was synovial fluid, either unsorted or a sorted T cell fraction (not recorded which). Source of these receptors: a male donor with ankylosing spondylitis.

This clonotype showed up just a few times. The rearrangement links TRBV7-9 to TRBJ2-7; D is possibly TRBD2 (5 bases). In germline, CDR1 is SEHNR, CDR2 FQNEAQ (reference sequence). Trimming took off 5 bases at V and 1 base at J, with 21 bases between the two ends. The CDR3 is 17 residues long. CDR3 amino acids: CASSQRSGFLGSYEQYF. In nucleotides, the CDR3 is TGTGCCAGCAGCCAACGTTCGGGATTCTTAGGGTCCTACGAGCAGTACTTC. Together with reference TRBV7-9 and TRBJ2-7, the CDR3 gives the full variable domain: DTGVSQNPRHKITKRGQNVTFRCDPISEHNRLYWYRQTLGQGPEFLTYFQNEAQLEKSRLLSDRFSAERPKGSFSTLEIQRTEQGDSAMYLCASSQRSGFLGSYEQYFGPGTRLTVT.

As DNA, the CDR3 is TGTGCCACCAGTGGGACAACCTACGAGCAGTACTTC. This gives the protein CATSGTTYEQYF. This chain connects TRBV24-1 to TRBJ2-7; tentatively, D is TRBD1 (5 bases). The V gene lost 5 bases and the J gene lost 2 bases, with 6 bases spanning the gap. There are 12 residues in the CDR3. The germline gives CDR1 KGHDR, CDR2 SFDVKD.

This clonotype has a single count. The V call is TRBV6-1, the J call TRBJ1-3, with D hard to call. This CDR3 comprises 13 residues. Trimming cost V 4 bases and J 0 bases, with 4 bases left between them. Germline-derived CDR1 and CDR2 are MNHNS and SASEGT. CDR3 loop: CASSVYSGNTIYF. The CDR3 nucleotides are TGTGCCAGCAGTGTTTACTCTGGAAACACCATATATTTT.

V is TRBV10-3 and J is TRBJ1-6, with D perhaps TRBD1 (5 bases). The germline gives CDR1 ENHRY, CDR2 SYGVKD. The CDR3 sequence is 14 residues long. The V and J ends lost 4 bases and 7 bases respectively, with 11 bases between them. The CDR3 sequence is CAISARRVNSPLHF. The CDR3 DNA sequence: TGTGCCATCAGTGCCCGCAGGGTGAATTCACCCCTCCACTTT.

CDR3 residues: CASSQDPGLAGGRADTQYF. CDR3 DNA: TGCGCCAGCAGCCAAGATCCCGGCCTAGCGGGGGGGCGAGCAGATACGCAGTATTTT. V is TRBV4-1 and J is TRBJ2-3; 12 nucleotides match TRBD2. Germline V gene data show CDR1 as MGHRA and CDR2 as YSYEKL. V was clipped by 0 bases and J by 4 bases; unmatched bases: 11. The CDR3 totals 19 residues.

V and J are TRBV4-2 and TRBJ2-3, with 15 bases identical to TRBD2. CDR1 is LGHNA and CDR2 is YNFKEQ in the germline V gene. The CDR3 has 21 residues. Trimming at V came to 3 bases and at J to 2 bases, leaving 15 bases not matched to a gene. CDR3 in amino acids: CASSHPRLGLAGGGYTDTQYF. Written as DNA, the CDR3 is TGTGCCAGCAGCCACCCCCGGTTGGGACTAGCGGGAGGAGGGTACACAGATACGCAGTATTTT.

This clonotype has only a few counts. The chain combines TRBV15 with TRBJ2-7; TRBD1 matches 7 bases. With V trimmed by 0 bases and J by 0 bases, 2 bases remained unmatched. This CDR3 region has 15 residues. Germline CDR1 and CDR2: LNHNV and YYDKDF (reference sequence). CDR3 bases: TGTGCCACCAGCAGAGAGACAGGGAGCTCCTACGAGCAGTACTTC. This translates into CATSRETGSSYEQYF.

The gene calls are TRBV21-1 and TRBJ2-1; the D call in the table, TRBD1, was not verified against the DNA. TRBV21-1 is termed a pseudogene. The CDR3 is 15 residues long. The CDR3 reads CASSKCAGPYNEQFF. The CDR3 DNA reads TGTGCCAGCAGCAAATGCGCGGGGCCCTACAATGAGCAGTTCTTC.

This CDR3 reads CASSLESSGRSYNEQFF. The CDR3 coding sequence is TGTGCCAGCAGTTTAGAGTCTAGCGGGAGATCCTACAATGAGCAGTTCTTC. The V call is TRBV28, the J call TRBJ2-1; 10 positions match TRBD2. The V and J ends lost 2 bases and 1 base, in that order; junction bases with no gene match: 5. The CDR3 length is 17 residues. Per germline, CDR1 MDHEN and CDR2 SYDVKM.

The chain links TRBV6-1 to TRBJ2-1, with TRBD2 matching over 11 bases. Per germline, CDR1 MNHNS and CDR2 SASEGT. This CDR3 region has 15 residues. V dropped 2 bases and J dropped 6; count of bases not matched to a gene: 3. CDR3 residues: CASSELSGGVNEQFF. The CDR3 DNA is TGTGCCAGCAGTGAACTTAGCGGGGGGGTCAATGAGCAGTTCTTC.

The V gene is TRBV10-2, the J gene TRBJ1-2; D perhaps matches TRBD1 (6 bases). This CDR3 comprises 16 residues. V was clipped by 7 bases and J by 4 bases, with 22 bases between them. In germline, CDR1 is WSHSY, CDR2 SAAADI. The CDR3 loop reads CASTQLRRGLRYGYTF. In nucleotides, the CDR3 is TGCGCCAGCACCCAACTTCGCCGGGGGCTCCGCTATGGCTACACCTTC.

This clonotype was seen a handful of times. CDR3 nucleotides: TGTGCCAGCAGTTACTCGAGCGGGAGGGTATCCGGGGAGCTGTTTTTT. The encoded protein is CASSYSSGRVSGELFF. The J gene is TRBJ2-2, the V gene TRBV6-5, with 10 nucleotides matching TRBD2. Germline V lookup: CDR1 MNHEY, CDR2 SVGAGI. Germline trimming cut 0 bases from V and 6 bases from J; bases unmatched to any gene: 4. The CDR3 has 16 amino acids.

This clonotype was seen more than once but under ten times. The V gene is TRBV18, the J gene TRBJ1-2; TRBD1 might be the D (5 bases). Germline assignment: CDR1 KGHSH and CDR2 LQKENI. The ends were cut back, 1 base at V and 9 bases at J, with 12 bases in the middle. The CDR3 length is 13 residues. The CDR3 region has the DNA TGTGCCAGCTCACCACGCCTGAGGGGCAGCTACACCTTC. It translates to CASSPRLRGSYTF.

This clonotype was observed a few times. The chain employs TRBV20-1 and TRBJ2-7, with 7 bases lining up with TRBD1. Germline lookup yields CDR1 DFQATT and CDR2 SNEGSKA (reference sequence). The CDR3 has 13 amino acids. The ends lost 6 bases at V and 2 bases at J; junction bases unmatched: 7. DNA for the CDR3: TGCAGTGCAGCCGACAGGGCCCCCTACGAGCAGTACTTC. This sequence encodes CSAADRAPYEQYF.

The chain uses TRBV4-1 and TRBJ1-1; the D gene is possibly TRBD1 (5 bases). Germline V gene sequence: CDR1 MGHRA, CDR2 YSYEKL. CDR3 size: 17 residues. Trimming stripped 0 bases from V and 7 bases from J, with 21 bases between. DNA for the CDR3: TGCGCCAGCAGCCAAGATCGAAACTTCGGACATACCCATGAAGCTTTCTTT. Protein product: CASSQDRNFGHTHEAFF.

The chain has TRBV29-1 and TRBJ2-1; the D gene is possibly TRBD2 (6 bases). Germline V gene data show CDR1 as SQVTM and CDR2 as ANQGSEA. V shed 3 bases and J shed 8 bases, with 17 bases lying between them. CDR3 length: 14 residues. The CDR3 sequence is CSVDSREMVDEQFF. DNA for the CDR3: TGCAGCGTTGATTCTCGGGAGATGGTGGATGAGCAGTTCTTC.

The chain is built from TRBV20-1 and TRBJ2-3; TRBD2 matches 7 bases. The V and J ends lost 7 bases and 5 bases, in that order; junction bases with no gene match: 12. In germline, CDR1 is DFQATT, CDR2 SNEGSKA (reference sequence). There are 14 residues in the CDR3. The CDR3 region is CSVQLAWAGDTQYF. CDR3 nucleotide sequence: TGCAGTGTTCAACTAGCGTGGGCCGGAGATACGCAGTATTTT.

V usage is TRBV2 and J usage is TRBJ2-5; the D is unclear. Germline V gene lookup returns CDR1 SNHLY and CDR2 FYNNEI. Trimming removed 5 bases at V and 1 base at J, with 14 bases between. This CDR3 region has 15 residues. Here the CDR3 DNA reads TGTGCCAGCAGTCTCGGCCAGATACTCCAAGAGACCCAGTACTTC. Protein: CASSLGQILQETQYF.

This clonotype occurred many times. The chain couples TRBV19 to TRBJ1-1; maybe TRBD1 (6 bases). Germline loops: CDR1 LNHDA, CDR2 SQIVND (reference sequence). The V end lost 2 bases, the J end lost 0 bases, and 13 bases lay between the germline ends. The CDR3 length is 16 residues. The CDR3 region is CASSISPGQMNTEAFF. In DNA form, the CDR3 reads TGTGCCAGTAGTATAAGCCCCGGACAGATGAACACTGAAGCTTTCTTT.

This clonotype was counted only a few times. The gene calls are TRBV5-1 and TRBJ1-2; no clear D. Trimming removed 0 bases at V and 4 bases at J, with 13 bases between. CDR1 SGHRS and CDR2 YFSETQ come from the germline V gene. The length of the CDR3 is 15 residues. The CDR3 here is CASSLERESVYGYTF. As DNA, the CDR3 is TGCGCCAGCAGCTTGGAGAGGGAGTCGGTCTATGGCTACACCTTC.

This clonotype was counted once. V is TRBV12-3 or TRBV12-4 and J is TRBJ2-3, with 9 bases lining up with TRBD2. There are 15 residues in the CDR3. V shed 1 base and J 3 bases; nucleotides not matched to a gene: 2. Here the CDR3 reads CASSLVAGVTDTQYF. The DNA of the CDR3 is TGTGCCAGCAGTTTAGTAGCGGGAGTAACAGATACGCAGTATTTT.

The chain employs TRBV29-1 and TRBJ2-7; D is ambiguous. The germline CDR1 and CDR2 sequences are SQVTM and ANQGSEA. The CDR3 runs 10 residues. Trimming cost V 5 bases and J 4 bases, with 6 bases left between them. The chain's CDR3 is CSVLVYEQYF. The CDR3 bases are TGCAGCGTTCTTGTGTACGAGCAGTACTTC.

The chain carries TRBV28 and TRBJ2-7, with TRBD2 matching over 12 bases. The CDR3 has 15 amino acids. V shed 6 bases and J 6 bases; nucleotides not matched to a gene: 9. Germline loops: CDR1 MDHEN, CDR2 SYDVKM. CDR3 nucleotide sequence: TGTGCCAGCAGGCAAACTAGCGGGAGGATTTTCGAGCAGTACTTC. This gives the protein CASRQTSGRIFEQYF.